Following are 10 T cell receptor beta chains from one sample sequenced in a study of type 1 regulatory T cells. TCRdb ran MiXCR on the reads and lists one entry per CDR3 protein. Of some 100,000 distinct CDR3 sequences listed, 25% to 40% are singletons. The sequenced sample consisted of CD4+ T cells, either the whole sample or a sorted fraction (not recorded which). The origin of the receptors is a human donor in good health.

The CDR3 region has the DNA TGCGCCAGCAGTGTCGGTAGGGGCTATGGCTACACCTTC. Protein product: CASSVGRGYGYTF. V gene TRBV5-1 combines with J gene TRBJ1-2; TRBD1 might be the D (5 bases). CDR3 length: 13 amino acids. V dropped 5 bases and J dropped 4 bases, with 12 bases sitting between them. Germline CDR1 and CDR2: SGHRS and YFSETQ. The variable domain in full, completed from reference TRBV5-1 and TRBJ1-2, reads KAGVTQTPRYLIKTRGQQVTLSCSPISGHRSVSWYQQTPGQGLQFLFEYFSETQRNKGNFPGRFSGRQFSNSRSEMNVSTLELGDSALYLCASSVGRGYGYTFGSGTRLTVV.

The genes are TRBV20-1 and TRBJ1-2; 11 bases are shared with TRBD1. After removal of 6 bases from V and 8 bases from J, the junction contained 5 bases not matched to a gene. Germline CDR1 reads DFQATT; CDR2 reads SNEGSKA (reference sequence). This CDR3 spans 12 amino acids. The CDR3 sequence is CSAPGQGDGYTF. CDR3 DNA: TGCAGTGCCCCGGGACAGGGGGACGGCTACACCTTC.

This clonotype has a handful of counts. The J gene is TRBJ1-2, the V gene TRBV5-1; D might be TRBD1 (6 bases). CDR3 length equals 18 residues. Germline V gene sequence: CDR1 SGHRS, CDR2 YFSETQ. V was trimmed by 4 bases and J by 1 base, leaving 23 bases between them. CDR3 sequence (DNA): TGCGCCAGCAGCCCGAACGGACAGATATTACTAAATAACTATGGCTACACCTTC. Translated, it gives CASSPNGQILLNNYGYTF.

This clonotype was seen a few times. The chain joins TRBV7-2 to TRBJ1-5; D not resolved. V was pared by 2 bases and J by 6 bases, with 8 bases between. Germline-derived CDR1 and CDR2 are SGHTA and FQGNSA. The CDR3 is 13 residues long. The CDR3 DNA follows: TGTGCCAGCAGCTTATCCGACCCTCAGCCCCAGCATTTT. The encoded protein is CASSLSDPQPQHF.

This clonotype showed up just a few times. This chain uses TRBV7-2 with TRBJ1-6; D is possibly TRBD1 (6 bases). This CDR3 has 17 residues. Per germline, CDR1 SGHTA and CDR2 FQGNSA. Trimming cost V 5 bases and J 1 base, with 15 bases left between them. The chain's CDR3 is CASSTRGGRSYNSPLHF. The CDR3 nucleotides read TGTGCCAGCAGCACACGGGGGGGCCGGTCCTATAATTCACCCCTCCACTTT.

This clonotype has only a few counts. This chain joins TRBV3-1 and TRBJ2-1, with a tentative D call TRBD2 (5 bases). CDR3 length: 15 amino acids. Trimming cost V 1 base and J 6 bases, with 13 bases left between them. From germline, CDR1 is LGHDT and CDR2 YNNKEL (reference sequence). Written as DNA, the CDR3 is TGTGCCAGCAGCCAAGCGGGCCGGGAACCCAATGAGCAGTTCTTC. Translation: CASSQAGREPNEQFF.

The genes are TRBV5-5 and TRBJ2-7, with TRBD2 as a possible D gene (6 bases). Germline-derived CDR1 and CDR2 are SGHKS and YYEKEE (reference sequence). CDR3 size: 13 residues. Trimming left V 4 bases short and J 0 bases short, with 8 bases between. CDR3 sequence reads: CASSTGGSYEQYF. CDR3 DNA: TGTGCCAGCAGCACCGGGGGCTCCTACGAGCAGTACTTC. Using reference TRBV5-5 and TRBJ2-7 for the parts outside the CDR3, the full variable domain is DAGVTQSPTHLIKTRGQQVTLRCSPISGHKSVSWYQQVLGQGPQFIFQYYEKEERGRGNFPDRFSARQFPNYSSELNVNALLLGDSALYLCASSTGGSYEQYFGPGTRLTVT.

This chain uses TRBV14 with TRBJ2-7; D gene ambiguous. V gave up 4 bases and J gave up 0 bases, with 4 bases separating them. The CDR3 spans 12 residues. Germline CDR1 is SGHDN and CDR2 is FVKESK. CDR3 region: CASSRGSYEQYF. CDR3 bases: TGTGCCAGCAGCCGGGGCTCCTACGAGCAGTACTTC.

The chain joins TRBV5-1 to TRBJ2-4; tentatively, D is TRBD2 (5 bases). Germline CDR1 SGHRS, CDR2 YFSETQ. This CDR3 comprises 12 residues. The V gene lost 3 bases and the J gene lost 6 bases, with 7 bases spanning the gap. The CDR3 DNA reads TGCGCCAGCAGCTCGGGAAGAAACATTCAGTACTTC. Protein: CASSSGRNIQYF.

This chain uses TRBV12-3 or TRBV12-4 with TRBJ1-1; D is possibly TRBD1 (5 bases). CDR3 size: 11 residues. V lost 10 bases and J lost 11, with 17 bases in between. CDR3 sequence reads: CANAGRFGAFF. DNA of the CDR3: TGTGCCAACGCGGGGCGGTTTGGGGCTTTCTTT.